The 7 T cell receptor beta chains in this list originate from one sample, sequenced in a study of blood T cell repertoires in COVID-19. The data were produced by immunoSEQ multiplex PCR, yet TCRdb's version contains in-frame clones alone and is incomplete. The table has around 250,000 clones, roughly 79% seen once. The sequenced material came from PBMCs or T cells enriched from blood (not recorded which). These receptors originate from a man in his forties who had recovered from COVID-19.

The chain employs TRBV28 and TRBJ2-4; the D is unclear. The V end was cut by 4 bases, the J end by 2 bases, with 6 bases between. The CDR3 spans 13 residues. Germline V gene data show CDR1 as MDHEN and CDR2 as SYDVKM. The CDR3 DNA reads TGTGCCAGCAGTTCTCCGTCCAAAAACATTCAGTACTTC. Protein sequence: CASSSPSKNIQYF.

In this sample, this clone turned up once. This chain joins TRBV30 and TRBJ1-1; 9 bases are shared with TRBD1. Losses at the gene ends were 1 base for V and 7 bases for J; bases not matched to a gene: 1. The length of the CDR3 is 12 residues. CDR1 GTSNPN and CDR2 SVGIG come from the germline V gene (reference sequence). CDR3 sequence (DNA): TGTGCCTGGAGTGAGGGACAGGGTGAAGCTTTCTTT. It translates to CAWSEGQGEAFF.

The chain links TRBV9 to TRBJ1-6, with a possible D match to TRBD1 (5 bases). The V end lost 4 bases, the J end lost 8 bases, and 16 bases lay between the germline ends. This CDR3 is 15 amino acids long. In germline, CDR1 is SGDLS, CDR2 YYNGEE. The CDR3, as DNA: TGTGCCAGCAGCATACTAGCTTCAGGGTATTCACCCCTCCACTTT. Translated: CASSILASGYSPLHF.

The chain uses TRBV7-3 and TRBJ2-5; D is perhaps TRBD1 (5 bases). The V end was cut by 6 bases, the J end by 3 bases, with 11 bases between. This CDR3 is 13 amino acids long. Germline V lookup: CDR1 SGHTA, CDR2 FQGTGA. In DNA form, the CDR3 reads TGTGCCAGCAGACCTGACAGCAAAGAGACCCAGTACTTC. Amino acid sequence: CASRPDSKETQYF.

V and J are TRBV5-1 and TRBJ2-3, with TRBD2 matching 14 bases. The junction had 14 bases not matched to a gene; V was cut back by 4 bases and J by 7 bases. The length of the CDR3 is 18 residues. Per germline, CDR1 SGHRS and CDR2 YFSETQ. The CDR3 protein is CASSTATSGRDSRHTQYF. In DNA form, the CDR3 reads TGCGCCAGCAGCACTGCGACTAGCGGGAGGGATTCGCGGCATACGCAGTATTTT.

V gene TRBV18 combines with J gene TRBJ1-2; maybe TRBD1 (6 bases). V dropped 9 bases and J dropped 4 bases, with 21 bases sitting between them. Germline V lookup: CDR1 KGHSH, CDR2 LQKENI. The CDR3 contains 15 residues. CDR3 protein: CASPPVGKQGYGYTF. CDR3 bases: TGTGCCAGTCCACCGGTGGGCAAACAGGGCTATGGCTACACCTTC.

The table lists this clone with a few counts. The V and J genes are TRBV11-2 and TRBJ1-1; 11 bases fit TRBD1. Germline V gene lookup returns CDR1 SGHAT and CDR2 FQNNGV. There are 15 residues in the CDR3. The J segment lost 10 bases and the V segment lost 1 base, leaving 8 bases of the junction unmatched. The CDR3 protein is CASSLGGTGGVAAFF. The CDR3 DNA reads as TGTGCCAGCAGCTTAGGTGGGACAGGGGGTGTTGCAGCTTTCTTT.